This TCR beta chain was profiled in a study of T-cell memory formation after mild COVID-19. Study as a whole: TCR clusters mostly belonged to single donors.

CDR1 is MGHRA and CDR2 is YSYEKL in the germline V gene. The CDR3 has 16 residues. Trimming took off 0 bases at V and 7 bases at J, with 18 bases between the two ends. It was 5'RACE with constant-segment primers that produced the TCR alpha and TCR beta cDNA libraries, which carried sample barcodes and UMIs. One entry per CDR3 protein results from TCRdb running MiXCR on the 5' RACE reads. Of around 200,000 distinct CDR3 sequences listed, 20% to 25% are singletons. The chain carries TRBV4-1 and TRBJ1-2; possible D gene TRBD1, 6 bases. The material sequenced was PBMCs or a T cell subset sorted from them (not recorded which). This sequence was found in an adult woman who had mild COVID-19 (a few samples of this study predate the infection). Cell type and time point are not known. The DNA for the CDR3 is TGCGCCAGCAGCCAAGAGAAGGCAGGGGAATGGGGTGGCTACACCTTC. It is translated as CASSQEKAGEWGGYTF.